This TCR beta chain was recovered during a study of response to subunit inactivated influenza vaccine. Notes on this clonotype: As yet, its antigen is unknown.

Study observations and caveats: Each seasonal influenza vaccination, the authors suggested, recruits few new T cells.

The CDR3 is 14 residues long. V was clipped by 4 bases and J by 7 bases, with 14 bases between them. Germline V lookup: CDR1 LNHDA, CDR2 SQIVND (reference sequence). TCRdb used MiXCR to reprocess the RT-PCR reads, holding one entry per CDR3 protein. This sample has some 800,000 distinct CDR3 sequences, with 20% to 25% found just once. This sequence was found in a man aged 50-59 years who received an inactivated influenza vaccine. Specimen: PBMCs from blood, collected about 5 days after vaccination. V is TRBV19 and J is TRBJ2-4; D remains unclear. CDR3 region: CASSSPPGINIQYF. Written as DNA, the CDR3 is TGTGCCAGTAGTAGCCCCCCTGGGATCAACATTCAGTACTTC.